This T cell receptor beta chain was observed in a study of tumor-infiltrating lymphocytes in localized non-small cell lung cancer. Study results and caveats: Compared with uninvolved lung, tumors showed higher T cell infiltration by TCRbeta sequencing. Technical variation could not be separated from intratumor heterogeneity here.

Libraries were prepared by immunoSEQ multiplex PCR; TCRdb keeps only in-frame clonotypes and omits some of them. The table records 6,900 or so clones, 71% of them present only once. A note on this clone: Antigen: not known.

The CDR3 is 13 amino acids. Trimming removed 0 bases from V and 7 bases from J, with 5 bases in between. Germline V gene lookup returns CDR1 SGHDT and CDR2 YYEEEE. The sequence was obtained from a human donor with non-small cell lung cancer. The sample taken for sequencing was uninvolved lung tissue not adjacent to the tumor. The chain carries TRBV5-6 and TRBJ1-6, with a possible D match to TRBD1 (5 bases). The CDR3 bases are TGTGCCAGCAGCTTGGGGGGCAATTCACCCCTCCACTTT. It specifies CASSLGGNSPLHF.